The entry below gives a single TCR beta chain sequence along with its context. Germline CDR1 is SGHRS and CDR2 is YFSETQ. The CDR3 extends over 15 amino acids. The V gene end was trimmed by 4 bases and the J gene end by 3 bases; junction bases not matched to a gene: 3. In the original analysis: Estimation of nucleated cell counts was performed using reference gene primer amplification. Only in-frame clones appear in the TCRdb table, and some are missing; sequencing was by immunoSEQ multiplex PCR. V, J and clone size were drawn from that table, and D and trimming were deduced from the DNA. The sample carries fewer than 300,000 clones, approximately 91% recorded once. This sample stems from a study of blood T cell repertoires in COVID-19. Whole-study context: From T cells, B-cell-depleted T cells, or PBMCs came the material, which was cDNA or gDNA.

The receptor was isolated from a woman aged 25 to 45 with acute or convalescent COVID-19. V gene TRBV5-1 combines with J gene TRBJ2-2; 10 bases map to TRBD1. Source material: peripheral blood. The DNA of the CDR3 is TGCGCCAGCAGCCTAGGGACAGGGGACACCGGGGAGCTGTTTTTT. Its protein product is CASSLGTGDTGELFF.